This T cell receptor (beta chain) emerged from a study of blood T cell repertoires in COVID-19. The wider study: Collection of acute and convalescent COVID-19 samples took place in the United States, Italy and Spain. PBMCs, B-cell-depleted T cells, or T cells were the source of the cDNA or gDNA that made up the material.

This clone came up a few times. Per the original methods: Quantification of nucleated cells was approximated via reference gene primer amplification. Measured with immunoSEQ multiplex PCR; TCRdb has only the in-frame clones, and not every one. V and J calls and clone size are those listed in that table; D and trimming were worked out from the DNA. The sample consists of over 90,000 clones, around 73% of them appearing once. After removal of 2 bases from V and 12 bases from J, the junction contained 4 bases not matched to a gene. The CDR3 contains 13 residues. CDR1 GTSNPN and CDR2 SVGIG come from the germline V gene (reference sequence).

Sequencing input: peripheral blood. This TCR was recovered from a man between 60 and 75 years old with active or convalescent COVID-19. The rearrangement links TRBV30 to TRBJ2-1; 13 nucleotides align to TRBD2. This CDR3 is CAWSTSGRGWQFF. In DNA, the CDR3 is TGTGCCTGGAGTACTAGCGGGAGGGGTTGGCAGTTCTTC. Full variable domain (rest looked up from reference TRBV30 and TRBJ2-1): SQTIHQWPATLVQPVGSPLSLECTVEGTSNPNLYWYRQAAGRGLQLLFYSVGIGQISSEVPQNLSASRPQDRQFILSSKKLLLSDSGFYLCAWSTSGRGWQFFGPGTRLTVL.